These 22 T cell receptor beta chains were sequenced from one sample in a study of regulatory T cells in long-lasting Graves disease. The time point is: newly diagnosed GD, antithyroid drugs for less than 3 months. Construction of the TCR library relied on RNA isolated from PBMCs. Arm-PCR of CDR3 regions and iRepertoire HTBI primers were used to build TCR beta libraries. In TCRdb, the multiplex PCR reads were re-called with MiXCR into one record per CDR3 protein. This sample has roughly 520,000 distinct CDR3 sequences, with around 13% found just once. Separately, the same data were catalogued under a study of T cells in Graves' hyperthyroidism and ophthalmopathy.

Source: peripheral blood mononuclear cells (PBMCs), taken at new diagnosis, from a patient treated with antithyroid drugs. These receptors came from a woman aged 25 to 39 with Graves disease.

This clonotype was picked up many times. The chain couples TRBV27 to TRBJ1-1; D call uncertain. Germline CDR1 MNHEY, CDR2 SMNVEV (reference sequence). The V and J ends lost 5 bases and 1 base respectively, with 8 bases between them. This CDR3 is 13 amino acids long. The CDR3 loop reads CASSPEPNTEAFF. For the CDR3, the DNA is TGTGCCAGCAGTCCCGAACCGAACACTGAAGCTTTCTTT.

This clonotype has only a few counts. This chain links TRBV20-1 with TRBJ1-1; D uncertain. V dropped 7 bases and J dropped 2 bases, with 17 bases sitting between them. This CDR3 region has 14 residues. In germline, CDR1 is DFQATT, CDR2 SNEGSKA (reference sequence). The CDR3 coding sequence is TGCAGTGGTACGACGCCAGGTTCTAACACTGAAGCTTTCTTT. It yields the protein CSGTTPGSNTEAFF.

This clonotype was observed many times. This rearrangement joins TRBV7-9 to TRBJ2-3, with TRBD2 matching 12 bases. V dropped 5 bases and J dropped 8; count of bases not matched to a gene: 2. The CDR3 is 13 amino acids. Germline CDR1 is SEHNR and CDR2 is FQNEAQ (reference sequence). The CDR3 coding sequence is TGTGCCAGCAGCCCGACTAGCGGGGGTACGCAGTATTTT. Protein: CASSPTSGGTQYF.

This clonotype was seen at least ten times. The chain couples TRBV29-1 to TRBJ1-1, with a possible D match to TRBD1 (5 bases). The CDR3 has 12 amino acids. Germline V gene lookup returns CDR1 SQVTM and CDR2 ANQGSEA. Trimming shortened V by 1 base and J by 7 bases, and 10 bases separated the two germline ends. The chain's CDR3 is CSVEAGRGEAFF. CDR3 coding DNA: TGCAGCGTTGAAGCAGGGCGGGGTGAAGCTTTCTTT.

This clonotype was detected many times. The rearrangement joins TRBV12-3 or TRBV12-4 to TRBJ2-7, with TRBD1 identical over 10 bases. The CDR3 totals 15 residues. Trimming at V came to 5 bases and at J to 0 bases, leaving 4 bases not matched to a gene. In nucleotides, the CDR3 is TGTGCCAGCAGTCGGGGACAGGGGATCTCCTACGAGCAGTACTTC. It codes for CASSRGQGISYEQYF.

V gene TRBV30 combines with J gene TRBJ2-7; D ambiguous. CDR3 length equals 15 residues. Germline values: CDR1 GTSNPN, CDR2 SVGIG (reference sequence). V was trimmed by 0 bases and J by 2 bases, leaving 14 bases between them. The CDR3 DNA reads TGTGCCTGGAGTGTACAAACTGCCAAAGCCTACGAGCAGTACTTC. This encodes CAWSVQTAKAYEQYF. The full variable domain, with the rest looked up from reference TRBV30 and TRBJ2-7, is SQTIHQWPATLVQPVGSPLSLECTVEGTSNPNLYWYRQAAGRGLQLLFYSVGIGQISSEVPQNLSASRPQDRQFILSSKKLLLSDSGFYLCAWSVQTAKAYEQYFGPGTRLTVT.

The J gene is TRBJ2-2, the V gene TRBV4-3; TRBD2 agrees at 11 bases. CDR1 is LGHNA, CDR2 YSLEER, per germline. There are 20 residues in the CDR3. The J segment lost 3 bases and the V segment lost 0 bases, leaving 12 bases of the junction unmatched. In DNA, the CDR3 is TGCGCCAGCAGCCAAGAGCAGGCTAGCGGGAGGCCTTCCCACACCGGGGAGCTGTTTTTT. Translating gives CASSQEQASGRPSHTGELFF.

This clonotype has a count of ten or more. The chain is built from TRBV6-2 or TRBV6-3 and TRBJ2-1; D might be TRBD1 (5 bases). The CDR3 spans 15 residues. Trimming removed 8 bases from V and 2 bases from J, with 16 bases in between. Germline V gene data show CDR1 as MNHEY and CDR2 as SVGEGT. CDR3 sequence reads: CASSLNAGPYNEQFF. As DNA, the CDR3 is TGTGCCAGCTCACTCAACGCAGGGCCCTACAATGAGCAGTTCTTC.

This clonotype was counted between two and nine times. The rearrangement uses TRBV20-1 and TRBJ2-5, with a possible D match to TRBD2 (6 bases). CDR1 and CDR2 (germline): DFQATT, SNEGSKA (reference sequence). The V end was cut by 2 bases, the J end by 9 bases, with 13 bases between. The CDR3 sequence is 12 residues long. The chain's CDR3 is CSARPPGEAQYF. In DNA, the CDR3 is TGCAGTGCTAGACCCCCGGGGGAGGCCCAGTACTTC.

This clonotype has at least ten counts. This chain connects TRBV20-1 to TRBJ2-7, with 8 bases fitting TRBD1. The CDR3 covers 14 residues. The V gene's germline CDR1 is DFQATT and CDR2 SNEGSKA (reference sequence). The V and J ends lost 0 bases and 2 bases, in that order; junction bases with no gene match: 3. CDR3 loop: CSAREPGQAYEQYF. The CDR3 DNA reads TGCAGTGCTAGAGAACCGGGACAGGCCTACGAGCAGTACTTC.

This clonotype was seen ten or more times. V gene TRBV20-1 combines with J gene TRBJ2-1; 10 positions agree with TRBD2. There are 16 residues in the CDR3. CDR1 is DFQATT and CDR2 is SNEGSKA in the germline V gene (reference sequence). Losses at the gene ends were 2 bases for V and 5 bases for J; bases not matched to a gene: 9. The CDR3 DNA is TGCAGTGCTAGACCGCCTAGGACTAGCGGCCACAATGAGCAGTTCTTC. It encodes CSARPPRTSGHNEQFF.

On this clonotype: The junction departs from the called germline gene at one end, perhaps through a read error. The chain joins TRBV29-1 to TRBJ2-1; D is perhaps TRBD2 (5 bases). Germline CDR1 SQVTM, CDR2 ANQGSEA. The CDR3 length is 11 residues. The CDR3 protein is CSVLAYNEQSF. CDR3 bases: TGCAGCGTTCTAGCCTACAATGAGCAGTCCTTC.

The V gene is TRBV20-1, the J gene TRBJ2-1; 13 bases fit TRBD2. V shed 6 bases, J shed 2 bases, and the junction held 7 bases outside the gene matches. Germline assignment: CDR1 DFQATT and CDR2 SNEGSKA (reference sequence). The CDR3 loop spans 16 amino acids. CDR3 amino acids: CSASTSGRRTYNEQFF. CDR3 in DNA: TGCAGTGCCTCGACTAGCGGGAGGAGGACCTACAATGAGCAGTTCTTC.

Many counts were recorded for this clonotype. The V gene is TRBV10-3, the J gene TRBJ2-7; no definite D call. Trimming took 4 bases from V and 1 from J, leaving 14 bases between them. This CDR3 has 15 amino acids. Looked up from germline, CDR1 is ENHRY and CDR2 is SYGVKD. CDR3 in amino acids: CAISATPTGSYEQYF. CDR3 bases: TGTGCCATCAGTGCGACTCCCACCGGATCCTACGAGCAGTACTTC.

Ten or more counts support this clonotype. In DNA form, the CDR3 reads TGTGCCAGCAGCCAAGGGGCAGGGTTCTACGAGCAGTACTTC. Its protein is CASSQGAGFYEQYF. The chain is built from TRBV3-1 and TRBJ2-7; a weak D match, TRBD1 (5 bases). Trimming left V 1 base short and J 3 bases short, with 10 bases between. In germline, CDR1 is LGHDT, CDR2 YNNKEL (reference sequence). There are 14 residues in the CDR3.

The V call is TRBV7-9, the J call TRBJ2-3; tentative D call: TRBD2 (6 bases). Looked up from germline, CDR1 is SEHNR and CDR2 is FQNEAQ (reference sequence). This CDR3 comprises 14 residues. Trimming removed 3 bases at V and 4 bases at J, with 11 bases between. CDR3 DNA: TGTGCCAGCAGCTTGACGGGAGCGGCAGATACGCAGTATTTT. Translated, it gives CASSLTGAADTQYF.

This clonotype occurred many times. V is TRBV29-1 and J is TRBJ2-1; D is uncertain. Deletions cut 1 base from V and 4 bases from J, with 20 bases between. This CDR3 is built from 17 residues. Per germline, CDR1 SQVTM and CDR2 ANQGSEA. The DNA for the CDR3 is TGCAGCGTTGAAGGAGTGGGCCGAAAAATGGGGTACAATGAGCAGTTCTTC. It encodes CSVEGVGRKMGYNEQFF.

Notes on this clonotype: A read error may explain this, as a much larger clone is one base away. The chain couples TRBV9 to TRBJ2-1, with D perhaps TRBD1 (5 bases). V lost 0 bases to trimming and J lost 8 bases, with 15 bases between them. The CDR3 length is 15 residues. Germline V gene lookup returns CDR1 SGDLS and CDR2 YYNGEE. The CDR3 protein is CASSVAGHHPDEQFF. The CDR3 region has the DNA TGTGCCAGCAGCGTAGCCGGACACCACCCGGATGAGCAGTTCTTC.

This clonotype has more than one count but fewer than ten. This sequence joins TRBV20-1 and TRBJ1-1; a weak D match, TRBD1 (5 bases). Germline V gene lookup returns CDR1 DFQATT and CDR2 SNEGSKA (reference sequence). V was pared by 6 bases and J by 1 base, with 9 bases between. The CDR3 runs 12 residues. The CDR3 sequence: CSALDKNTEAFF. The CDR3 DNA reads as TGCAGTGCATTGGACAAGAACACTGAAGCTTTCTTT.

This clonotype was detected only a few times. This rearrangement joins TRBV27 to TRBJ2-6; unclear D gene. Trimming left V 3 bases short and J 0 bases short, with 6 bases between. The CDR3 is made up of 15 amino acids. Germline CDR1 MNHEY, CDR2 SMNVEV (reference sequence). The CDR3 bases are TGTGCCAGCAGTTTTTCCAGCTCTGGGGCCAACGTCCTGACTTTC. Translated: CASSFSSSGANVLTF. Looking up the rest from reference TRBV27 and TRBJ2-6 gives the full variable domain: EAQVTQNPRYLITVTGKKLTVTCSQNMNHEYMSWYRQDPGLGLRQIYYSMNVEVTDKGDVPEGYKVSRKEKRNFPLILESPSPNQTSLYFCASSFSSSGANVLTFGAGSRLTVL.

This clonotype was counted many times. The V call is TRBV7-3, the J call TRBJ2-3; a weak D match, TRBD1 (6 bases). Germline V gene lookup returns CDR1 SGHTA and CDR2 FQGTGA. The CDR3 totals 16 residues. Trimming left V 5 bases short and J 3 bases short, with 18 bases between. The CDR3, as DNA: TGTGCCAGCAGCGCAGGGACACCTTTTGGGACAGATACGCAGTATTTT. It encodes CASSAGTPFGTDTQYF.

Comments on this clonotype: At one boundary the junction diverges from the germline segment, which might be a read error. The chain combines TRBV27 with TRBJ2-3; TRBD2 might be the D (5 bases). The CDR3 consists of 18 residues. Germline assignment: CDR1 MNHEY and CDR2 SMNVEV (reference sequence). The DNA of the CDR3 is TGTGTCAGCAGTTCCGGCCCGGTGGGTAGCGTTAGCACAGATACGCAGTATTTT. Amino acid sequence: CVSSSGPVGSVSTDTQYF.